The 10 T cell receptor beta chains listed next were all sequenced from one sample in a study of molecular identifiers for immune sequencing clone quantification. TCRdb ran MiXCR on the PCR reads and lists one entry per CDR3 protein. The table has around 470,000 distinct CDR3 sequences, roughly 25% seen once. What was sequenced was naive CD8+ T cells from blood, with Jurkat cell RNA spiked in. Subset here: FACS-sorted CD8+CD4-CCR7+CD45RA+ naive T cells. All receptors come from a human donor in good health. Some libraries in this study had Jurkat cell RNA spiked in.

The chain links TRBV4-1 to TRBJ2-3; 9 nucleotides line up with TRBD2. The ends lost 2 bases at V and 2 bases at J; junction bases unmatched: 5. Germline loops: CDR1 MGHRA, CDR2 YSYEKL. This CDR3 spans 16 amino acids. CDR3 in amino acids: CASSQLAGVSTDTQYF. As DNA, the CDR3 is TGCGCCAGCAGCCAATTAGCGGGAGTCTCCACAGATACGCAGTATTTT.

This clonotype showed up many times. The chain combines TRBV20-1 with TRBJ1-5, with a tentative D call TRBD1 (5 bases). Germline V CDR1 and CDR2: DFQATT, SNEGSKA (reference sequence). The CDR3 is 15 amino acids. V dropped 3 bases and J dropped 2 bases, with 14 bases sitting between them. CDR3 nucleotides: TGCAGTGCTAGTTTAACCGGGGGTCGCAATCAGCCCCAGCATTTT. Its protein product is CSASLTGGRNQPQHF.

The J gene is TRBJ1-5, the V gene TRBV13; D unclear. The V end lost 4 bases, the J end lost 2 bases, and 6 bases lay between the germline ends. The CDR3 sequence is 13 residues long. Germline V CDR1 and CDR2: PRHDT, FYEKMQ (reference sequence). The CDR3 region has the DNA TGTGCCAGCAGCTCAGAGCGCAATCAGCCCCAGCATTTT. Protein: CASSSERNQPQHF.

Details on this clonotype: It may be a read error: a sequence one base away is much more abundant. This chain uses TRBV29-1 with TRBJ2-7, with 9 bases matching TRBD2. Looked up from germline, CDR1 is SQVTM and CDR2 is ANQGSEA. The length of the CDR3 is 16 residues. Here the CDR3 reads CSVEEVLAGMTYERYF. The CDR3 nucleotides read TGCAGCGTTGAAGAGGTTCTAGCGGGGATGACCTACGAGCGGTACTTC.

Worth noting for this clonotype: The junction shows a germline mismatch at one end, possibly a read error. CDR3 in DNA: TGTGCCAGCAGTGGGGAATCGGTGGGCTTT. It translates to CASSGESVGF. The rearrangement uses TRBV12-3 or TRBV12-4 and TRBJ1-1; D is unclear. This CDR3 spans 10 amino acids.

This clonotype was counted at least ten times. The chain joins TRBV4-3 to TRBJ1-1; TRBD1 agrees at 7 bases. The CDR3 has 14 residues. V lost 3 bases to trimming and J lost 3 bases; unmatched junction nucleotides: 4. Germline loops: CDR1 LGHNA, CDR2 YSLEER. DNA of the CDR3: TGCGCCAGCAGCCAGGCTACAGGGGACACTGAAGCTTTCTTT. This encodes CASSQATGDTEAFF.

In its sample, this clonotype was seen many times. The chain combines TRBV29-1 with TRBJ1-2; possible D gene TRBD1, 6 bases. V was cut by 2 bases and J by 8 bases, with 12 bases left in between. Germline loops: CDR1 SQVTM, CDR2 ANQGSEA. The CDR3 is made up of 12 amino acids. Here the CDR3 DNA reads TGCAGCGTTGAACCGACAGGAGAAGGCTACACCTTC. The encoded protein is CSVEPTGEGYTF.

This clonotype was counted ten times or more. The chain couples TRBV14 to TRBJ1-6; D may be TRBD1 (6 bases). Germline CDR1 SGHDN, CDR2 FVKESK. The CDR3 runs to 14 residues. Trimming took 5 bases from V and 4 from J, leaving 9 bases between them. The CDR3 sequence is CASSEGQYNSPLHF. The CDR3 DNA follows: TGTGCCAGCAGCGAGGGACAATATAATTCACCCCTCCACTTT.

In this sample, this clonotype turned up many times. The CDR3 here is CASSLVPDEQFF. The DNA for the CDR3 is TGTGCCAGCAGCTTAGTACCGGATGAGCAGTTCTTC. This chain links TRBV11-2 with TRBJ2-1, with D unclear. This CDR3 is 12 amino acids long. The V end was cut by 1 base, the J end by 8 bases, with 6 bases between. The germline V gene encodes CDR1 SGHAT and CDR2 FQNNGV.

This clonotype has just a few counts. Here the CDR3 DNA reads TGTGCCAGCAGCTCCTTAGCGGGGGAAAGCTCCTACGAGCAGTACTTC. Protein sequence: CASSSLAGESSYEQYF. This rearrangement joins TRBV7-9 to TRBJ2-7, with 9 bases that match TRBD2. The CDR3 covers 16 residues. Trimming cost V 4 bases and J 0 bases; bases outside gene matches: 7. Germline V gene data show CDR1 as SEHNR and CDR2 as FQNEAQ (reference sequence).